This TCR beta chain was identified in a study of T cells in Graves' hyperthyroidism and ophthalmopathy. Researchers barred patients who had uncontrolled infection, other autoimmune disease, pregnancy or lactation. A remark on this clonotype: The target antigen is unknown.

Trimming pared 7 bases from V and 6 bases from J, leaving 21 bases between. The CDR3 is made up of 15 amino acids. General study findings and limits: Ophthalmopathy was told apart from stable hyperthyroidism by a 13 V-J model. Most thyroid clonotypes expanded above 0.001 were also detected in blood.

RNA transcripts served as the template for amplifying TCR beta CDR3 regions. First-round RT-PCR with HTBI primers amplified the TCR CDR3 region. TCRdb re-derived calls from the multiplex PCR reads in MiXCR, one entry per CDR3 protein. The sample includes roughly 570,000 distinct CDR3 sequences, 35% to 55% of them seen just once. The chain carries TRBV12-3 or TRBV12-4 and TRBJ2-5, with a tentative D call TRBD2 (6 bases). The sample comprised peripheral blood or thyroid tissue (not recorded which). The sequence was obtained from a young woman with Graves' hyperthyroidism. CDR3 protein: CASKLEPGDVKTQYF. The CDR3 DNA reads TGTGCCAGCAAATTGGAGCCGGGAGATGTAAAGACCCAGTACTTC.